This entry describes one T cell receptor (beta chain). What it recognizes is unknown. J gave up 6 bases and V 1 base, and 10 bases lay outside the gene matches. CDR1 is SGHDT and CDR2 is YYEEEE in the germline V gene. The CDR3 spans 16 residues. Profiled with immunoSEQ multiplex PCR; TCRdb holds only in-frame clones, not every one. The sample lists around 440,000 clones; 75% to 80% were seen once. The record originates from a study of shared clonotypes between healthy human individuals. Study in general: The donor pool was made up of two women and a few men aged 18 to 49. Study-level findings and limits: Represented diversity, genetic and exposure-history alike, was limited by few donors. Exclusively blood specimens were collected; tissue repertoires likely differ.

This rearrangement joins TRBV5-6 to TRBJ2-1; 7 positions agree with TRBD2. This clonotype originated in a woman between 35 and 50 years old in good health. Some clones in this sample may be carry-over from other donors' samples. Sequencing input: PBMCs. The CDR3 spells CASSLPSASGLNEQFF. As DNA, the CDR3 is TGTGCCAGCAGCTTGCCCTCGGCTAGCGGCCTCAATGAGCAGTTCTTC. Variable domain in full (rest from reference TRBV5-6 and TRBJ2-1): DAGVTQSPTHLIKTRGQQVTLRCSPKSGHDTVSWYQQALGQGPQFIFQYYEEEERQRGNFPDRFSGHQFPNYSSELNVNALLLGDSALYLCASSLPSASGLNEQFFGPGTRLTVL.